The 18 T cell receptor beta chains presented below share a single source sample, sequenced in a study of blood T cell repertoires in COVID-19. Assay: immunoSEQ multiplex PCR; the TCRdb copy retains only in-frame clones and omits some. The sample lists about 160,000 clones; more than 75% were seen once. Source material: peripheral blood. The origin of the receptors is a man aged 40-49 years with acute or convalescent COVID-19.

The chain uses TRBV7-6 and TRBJ2-1, with D possibly matching TRBD2 (5 bases). Germline V CDR1 and CDR2: SGHVS, FNYEAQ. V lost 2 bases and J lost 4, with 12 bases in between. This CDR3 has 15 residues. CDR3 coding DNA: TGTGCCAGCAGCTTAACGAGGGCTCGGTACAATGAGCAGTTCTTC. Translated, it gives CASSLTRARYNEQFF.

The V call is TRBV2, the J call TRBJ1-4; 12 nucleotides agree with TRBD1. V trimming: 5 bases; J trimming: 2 bases; junction bases outside the gene matches: 9. CDR3 size: 18 residues. CDR1 and CDR2 from the germline V gene are SNHLY and FYNNEI. The CDR3 loop is CASSFDGTGGITNEKLFF. Here the CDR3 DNA reads TGTGCCAGCAGTTTCGACGGGACAGGGGGCATCACTAATGAAAAACTGTTTTTT.

Only a few counts were recorded for this clone. V and J are TRBV29-1 and TRBJ1-3, with 9 bases fitting TRBD1. The CDR3 is 17 residues long. Germline V gives CDR1 SQVTM, CDR2 ANQGSEA. Trimming cost V 2 bases and J 0 bases; bases outside gene matches: 8. In DNA form, the CDR3 reads TGCAGCGTTGAACTCCGGGACAGGGAATCCTCTGGAAACACCATATATTTT. It is translated as CSVELRDRESSGNTIYF.

This clone was detected only once. This sequence joins TRBV5-1 and TRBJ2-1; TRBD1 agrees at 10 bases. The CDR3 has 14 amino acids. In germline, CDR1 is SGHRS, CDR2 YFSETQ. V lost 5 bases, J lost 7 bases, and 6 bases stayed unmatched. Written as DNA, the CDR3 is TGCGCCAGCAGTACCGGGACAGGGGCAAATGAGCAGTTCTTC. This encodes CASSTGTGANEQFF.

The chain combines TRBV19 with TRBJ1-1, with 8 positions matching TRBD1. Germline CDR1 and CDR2: LNHDA and SQIVND (reference sequence). V lost 6 bases, J lost 4 bases, and 16 bases stayed unmatched. The CDR3 consists of 17 residues. CDR3 in amino acids: CASRGITGGEVGTEAFF. In DNA form, the CDR3 reads TGTGCCAGTAGGGGAATAACAGGGGGGGAAGTCGGCACTGAAGCTTTCTTT. Variable domain in full (rest from reference TRBV19 and TRBJ1-1): DGGITQSPKYLFRKEGQNVTLSCEQNLNHDAMYWYRQDPGQGLRLIYYSQIVNDFQKGDIAEGYSVSREKKESFPLTVTSAQKNPTAFYLCASRGITGGEVGTEAFFGQGTRLTVV.

V is TRBV9 and J is TRBJ1-1; 7 nucleotides match TRBD1. The CDR3 totals 18 residues. Germline-derived CDR1 and CDR2 are SGDLS and YYNGEE. With V trimmed by 0 bases and J by 0 bases, 11 bases remained unmatched. CDR3 region: CASSVGGGGGLLNTEAFF. The CDR3 DNA reads as TGTGCCAGCAGCGTAGGAGGAGGGGGCGGACTCCTGAACACTGAAGCTTTCTTT.

The chain joins TRBV18 to TRBJ1-2; TRBD1 is a possible D gene (5 bases). V was shortened by 6 bases and J by 5 bases, with 10 bases between the two germline ends. CDR3 length: 12 amino acids. Germline loops: CDR1 KGHSH, CDR2 LQKENI. The chain's CDR3 is CASSDGGYGYTF. As DNA, the CDR3 is TGTGCCAGCTCCGACGGGGGGTATGGCTACACCTTC. Complete variable domain (other parts from reference TRBV18 and TRBJ1-2): NAGVMQNPRHLVRRRGQEARLRCSPMKGHSHVYWYRQLPEEGLKFMVYLQKENIIDESGMPKERFSAEFPKEGPSILRIQQVVRGDSAAYFCASSDGGYGYTFGSGTRLTVV.

The rearrangement joins TRBV6-5 to TRBJ2-7; possible D gene TRBD2, 5 bases. Trimming stripped 11 bases from V and 0 bases from J, with 20 bases between. The CDR3 is 15 amino acids. The germline V gene encodes CDR1 MNHEY and CDR2 SVGAGI. The CDR3 region has the DNA TGTGCCGGTCCTAGCTGTCCGGTAAGCTCCTACGAGCAGTACTTC. Protein: CAGPSCPVSSYEQYF.

This clone appeared once. This chain links TRBV18 with TRBJ2-2; D might be TRBD1 (6 bases). V was trimmed by 0 bases and J by 1 base, leaving 6 bases between them. The CDR3 extends over 15 amino acids. Per germline, CDR1 KGHSH and CDR2 LQKENI. The CDR3 is CASSPPGQNTGELFF. The CDR3 bases are TGTGCCAGCTCACCACCGGGACAGAACACCGGGGAGCTGTTTTTT.

A remark on this clone: The conserved phenylalanine or tryptophan normally closing the CDR3 is absent here, so this likely arose from a read error. The DNA is left out, because the CDR3 cannot be placed on it with certainty; the CDR3 is given as TCRdb lists it. The V and J genes are TRBV2 and TRBJ1-5; the D call in the table, TRBD1, was not verified against the DNA. Germline loops: CDR1 SNHLY, CDR2 FYNNEI. The CDR3 sequence runs 13 residues, both termini included. CDR3: CASSARQGARSRV.

The CDR3 is CASSLTTGDTGELFF. The CDR3 DNA follows: TGCGCCAGCAGCCTAACGACAGGGGACACCGGGGAGCTGTTTTTT. V is TRBV5-1 and J is TRBJ2-2; 8 bases are shared with TRBD1. V gave up 4 bases and J gave up 3 bases; unmatched junction bases: 5. This CDR3 comprises 15 residues. Germline CDR1 SGHRS, CDR2 YFSETQ.

This clone was seen only once. The V gene is TRBV4-2, the J gene TRBJ1-2; D is possibly TRBD1 (5 bases). CDR1 LGHNA and CDR2 YNFKEQ come from the germline V gene. V shed 2 bases and J shed 10 bases, with 17 bases lying between them. The CDR3 has 14 residues. As DNA, the CDR3 is TGTGCCAGCAGCCAACCTACTTCCCCAGGGTACTACACCTTC. The encoded protein is CASSQPTSPGYYTF.

The chain employs TRBV7-2 and TRBJ1-2; the D gene is possibly TRBD1 (6 bases). Per germline, CDR1 SGHTA and CDR2 FQGNSA. The CDR3 spans 19 residues. The V end lost 1 base, the J end lost 5 bases, and 26 bases lay between the germline ends. In DNA form, the CDR3 reads TGTGCCAGCAGCTTAGTTGGCGTTAATCGGGGGGCCTTAAGTTATGGCTACACCTTC. Protein: CASSLVGVNRGALSYGYTF.

The V gene is TRBV10-3, the J gene TRBJ1-1; TRBD1 matches 8 bases. The CDR3 covers 15 residues. After removal of 3 bases from V and 3 bases from J, the junction contained 6 bases not matched to a gene. Germline V gene data show CDR1 as ENHRY and CDR2 as SYGVKD. CDR3 sequence (DNA): TGTGCCATCAGTGAAGGCAGGGGGCGGGACACTGAAGCTTTCTTT. Encoded protein: CAISEGRGRDTEAFF.

This clone occurred a few times. Compared with germline, one end of the junction differs, possibly owing to a read error. The chain is built from TRBV14 and TRBJ2-7; 15 bases are shared with TRBD2. The germline CDR1 and CDR2 sequences are SGHDN and FVKESK. The CDR3 has 17 residues. The CDR3 DNA reads as TGTGCCAGCAGCCAACAACCCCGGACTAGCGGGGGGGACCCTATTGACTTC. Protein sequence: CASSQQPRTSGGDPIDF. Drawing the rest from reference TRBV14 and TRBJ2-7, the complete variable domain is EAGVTQFPSHSVIEKGQTVTLRCDPISGHDNLYWYRRVMGKEIKFLLHFVKESKQDESGMPNNRFLAERTGGTYSTLKVQPAELEDSGVYFCASSQQPRTSGGDPIDFGPGTRLTVT.

For this clone: The same CDR3 is also encoded by other DNA sequences in this sample. The gene calls are TRBV9 and TRBJ2-7; D might be TRBD2 (5 bases). Germline CDR1 SGDLS, CDR2 YYNGEE. V gave up 3 bases and J gave up 0 bases, with 10 bases separating them. CDR3 length equals 14 residues. In DNA form, the CDR3 reads TGTGCCAGCAGCGAGACGGGGAGCTCCTACGAGCAGTACTTC. Protein: CASSETGSSYEQYF. Together with reference TRBV9 and TRBJ2-7, the CDR3 gives the full variable domain: DSGVTQTPKHLITATGQRVTLRCSPRSGDLSVYWYQQSLDQGLQFLIQYYNGEERAKGNILERFSAQQFPDLHSELNLSSLELGDSALYFCASSETGSSYEQYFGPGTRLTVT.

This clone was seen a single time. The chain employs TRBV7-6 and TRBJ2-7; D is unresolved. This CDR3 has 12 residues. Looked up from germline, CDR1 is SGHVS and CDR2 is FNYEAQ. With 7 bases removed from V and 6 bases from J, the gap between germline ends came to 13 bases. The chain's CDR3 is CASNYPPGEQYF. In DNA, the CDR3 is TGTGCCAGCAACTACCCCCCGGGCGAGCAGTACTTC.

V and J are TRBV5-6 and TRBJ1-3; D uncertain. CDR3 length: 16 amino acids. Trimming shortened V by 0 bases and J by 3 bases, and 13 bases separated the two germline ends. In germline, CDR1 is SGHDT, CDR2 YYEEEE. CDR3 amino acids: CASSLEWGELGNTIYF. The CDR3 coding sequence is TGTGCCAGCAGCTTGGAGTGGGGAGAGCTTGGAAACACCATATATTTT.